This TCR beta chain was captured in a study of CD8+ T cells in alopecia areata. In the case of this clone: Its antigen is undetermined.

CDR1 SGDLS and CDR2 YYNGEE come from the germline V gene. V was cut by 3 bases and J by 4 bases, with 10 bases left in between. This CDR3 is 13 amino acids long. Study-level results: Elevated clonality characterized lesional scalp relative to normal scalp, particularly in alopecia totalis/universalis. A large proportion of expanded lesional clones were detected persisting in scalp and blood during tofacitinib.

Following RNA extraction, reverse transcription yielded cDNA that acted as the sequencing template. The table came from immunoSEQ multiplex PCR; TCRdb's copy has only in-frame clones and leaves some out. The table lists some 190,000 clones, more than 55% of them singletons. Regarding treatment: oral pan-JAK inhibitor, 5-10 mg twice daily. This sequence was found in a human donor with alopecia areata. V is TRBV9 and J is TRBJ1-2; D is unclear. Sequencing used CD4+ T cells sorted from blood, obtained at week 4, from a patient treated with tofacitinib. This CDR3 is CASSALSGYGYTF. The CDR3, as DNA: TGTGCCAGCAGCGCACTCAGCGGCTATGGCTACACCTTC. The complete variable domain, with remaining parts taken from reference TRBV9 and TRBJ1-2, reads DSGVTQTPKHLITATGQRVTLRCSPRSGDLSVYWYQQSLDQGLQFLIQYYNGEERAKGNILERFSAQQFPDLHSELNLSSLELGDSALYFCASSALSGYGYTFGSGTRLTVV.